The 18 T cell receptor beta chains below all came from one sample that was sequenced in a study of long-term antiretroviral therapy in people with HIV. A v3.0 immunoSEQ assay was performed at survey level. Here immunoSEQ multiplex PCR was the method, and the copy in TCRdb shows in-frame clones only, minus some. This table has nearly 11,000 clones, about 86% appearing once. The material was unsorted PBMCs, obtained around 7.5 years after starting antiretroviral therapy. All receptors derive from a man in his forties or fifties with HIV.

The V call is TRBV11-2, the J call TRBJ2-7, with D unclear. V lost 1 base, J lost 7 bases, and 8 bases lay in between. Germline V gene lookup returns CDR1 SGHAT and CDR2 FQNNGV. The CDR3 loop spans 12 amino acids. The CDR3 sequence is CASSLGTWEQYF. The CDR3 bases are TGTGCCAGCAGCTTAGGGACCTGGGAGCAGTACTTC. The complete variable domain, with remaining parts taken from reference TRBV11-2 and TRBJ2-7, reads EAGVAQSPRYKIIEKRQSVAFWCNPISGHATLYWYQQILGQGPKLLIQFQNNGVVDDSQLPKDRFSAERLKGVDSTLKIQPAKLEDSAVYLCASSLGTWEQYFGPGTRLTVT.

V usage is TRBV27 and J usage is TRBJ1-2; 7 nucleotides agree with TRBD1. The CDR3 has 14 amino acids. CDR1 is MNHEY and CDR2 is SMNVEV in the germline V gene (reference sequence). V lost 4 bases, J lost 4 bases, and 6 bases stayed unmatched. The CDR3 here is CASSSGTALYGYTF. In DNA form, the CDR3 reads TGTGCCAGCAGTTCCGGGACAGCGCTCTATGGCTACACCTTC.

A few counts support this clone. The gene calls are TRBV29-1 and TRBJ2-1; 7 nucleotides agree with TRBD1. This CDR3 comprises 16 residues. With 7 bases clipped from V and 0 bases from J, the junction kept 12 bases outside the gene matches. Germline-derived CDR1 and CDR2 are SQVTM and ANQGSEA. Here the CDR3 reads CSAPPTGQSSYNEQFF. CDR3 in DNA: TGCAGCGCCCCGCCGACAGGGCAGAGCTCCTACAATGAGCAGTTCTTC.

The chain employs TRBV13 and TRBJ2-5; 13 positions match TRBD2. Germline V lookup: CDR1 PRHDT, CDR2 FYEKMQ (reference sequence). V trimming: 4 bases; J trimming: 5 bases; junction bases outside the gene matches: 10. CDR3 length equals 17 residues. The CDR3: CASSSLLAGGPSETQYF. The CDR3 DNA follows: TGTGCCAGCAGCTCTTTACTAGCGGGGGGGCCGTCCGAGACCCAGTACTTC.

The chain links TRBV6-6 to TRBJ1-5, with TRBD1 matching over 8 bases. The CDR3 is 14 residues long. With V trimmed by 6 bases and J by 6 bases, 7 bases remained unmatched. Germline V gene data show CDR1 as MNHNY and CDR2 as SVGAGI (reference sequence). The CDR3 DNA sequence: TGTGCCAGCAGGCAAGCAGGGGGCTTTCAGCCCCAGCATTTT. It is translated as CASRQAGGFQPQHF.

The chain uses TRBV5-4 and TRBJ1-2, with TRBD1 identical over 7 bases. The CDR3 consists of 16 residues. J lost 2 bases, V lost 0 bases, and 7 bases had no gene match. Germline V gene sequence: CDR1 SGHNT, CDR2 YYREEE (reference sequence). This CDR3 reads CASSLGDSTLNYGYTF. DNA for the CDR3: TGTGCCAGCAGCTTGGGGGACAGCACATTGAACTATGGCTACACCTTC.

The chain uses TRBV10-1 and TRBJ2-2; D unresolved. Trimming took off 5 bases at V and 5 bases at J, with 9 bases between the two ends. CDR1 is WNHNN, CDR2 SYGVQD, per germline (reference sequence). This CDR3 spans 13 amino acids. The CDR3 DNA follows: TGCGCCAGCAGTCTCTTAGCTACCGGGGAGCTGTTTTTT. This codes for CASSLLATGELFF.

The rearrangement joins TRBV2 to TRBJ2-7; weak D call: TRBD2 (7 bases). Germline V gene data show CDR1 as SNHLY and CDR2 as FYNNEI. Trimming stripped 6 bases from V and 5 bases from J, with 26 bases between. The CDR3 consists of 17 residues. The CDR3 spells CASRPGGLLRRGDEQYF. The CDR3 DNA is TGTGCCAGCAGGCCCGGGGGGCTTCTAAGGAGGGGTGACGAGCAGTACTTC.

Here the CDR3 reads CASSYTGGYEQYF. CDR3 nucleotides: TGTGCCAGCAGTTATACAGGGGGCTACGAGCAGTACTTC. The gene calls are TRBV27 and TRBJ2-7; TRBD1 matches at 8 bases. This CDR3 spans 13 amino acids. Germline trimming cut 4 bases from V and 3 bases from J; bases unmatched to any gene: 2. Germline CDR1 and CDR2: MNHEY and SMNVEV (reference sequence).

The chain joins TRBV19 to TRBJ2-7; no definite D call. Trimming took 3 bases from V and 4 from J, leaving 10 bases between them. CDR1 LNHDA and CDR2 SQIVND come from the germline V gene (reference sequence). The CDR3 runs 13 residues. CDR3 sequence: CASSMFGDYEQYF. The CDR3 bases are TGTGCCAGTAGTATGTTCGGCGATTACGAGCAGTACTTC.

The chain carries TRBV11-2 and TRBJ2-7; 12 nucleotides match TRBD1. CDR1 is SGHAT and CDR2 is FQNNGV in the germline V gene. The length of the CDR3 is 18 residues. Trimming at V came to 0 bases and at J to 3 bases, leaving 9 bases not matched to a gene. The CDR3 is CASSLELGQGAVRYEQYF. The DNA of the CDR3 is TGTGCCAGCAGCTTAGAATTGGGACAGGGGGCGGTTCGCTACGAGCAGTACTTC.

CDR3 protein: CASSYGEWGNYEQYF. The CDR3 region has the DNA TGTGCCAGCAGTTATGGGGAGTGGGGGAACTACGAGCAGTACTTC. The chain is built from TRBV6-5 and TRBJ2-7; D may correspond to TRBD1 or TRBD2 (5 bases each). The CDR3 sequence is 15 residues long. Trimming removed 3 bases from V and 3 bases from J, with 15 bases in between. CDR1 and CDR2 (germline): MNHEY, SVGAGI.

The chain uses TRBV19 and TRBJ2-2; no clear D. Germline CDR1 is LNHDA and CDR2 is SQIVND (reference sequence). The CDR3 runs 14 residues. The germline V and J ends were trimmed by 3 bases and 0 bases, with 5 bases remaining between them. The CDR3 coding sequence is TGTGCCAGTAGTATCGACTCGAACACCGGGGAGCTGTTTTTT. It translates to CASSIDSNTGELFF.

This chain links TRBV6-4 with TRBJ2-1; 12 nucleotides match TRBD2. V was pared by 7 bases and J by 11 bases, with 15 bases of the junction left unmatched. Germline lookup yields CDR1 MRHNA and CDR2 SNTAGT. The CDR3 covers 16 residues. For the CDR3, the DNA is TGTGCCAGCATGAGACCGGGACTAGCGGGTTTAGAGAAGCAGTTCTTC. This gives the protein CASMRPGLAGLEKQFF.

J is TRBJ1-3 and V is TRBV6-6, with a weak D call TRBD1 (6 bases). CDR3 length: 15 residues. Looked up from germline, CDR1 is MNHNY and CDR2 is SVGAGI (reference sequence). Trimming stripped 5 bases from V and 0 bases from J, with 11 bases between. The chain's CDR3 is CASSEDSFSGNTIYF. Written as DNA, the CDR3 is TGTGCCAGCAGTGAGGACAGCTTCTCTGGAAACACCATATATTTT.

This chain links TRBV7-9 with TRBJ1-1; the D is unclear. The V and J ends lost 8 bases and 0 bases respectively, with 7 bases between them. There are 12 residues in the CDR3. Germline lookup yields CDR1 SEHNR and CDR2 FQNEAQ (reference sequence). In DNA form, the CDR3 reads TGTGCCAGCGGGCTCATGAACACTGAAGCTTTCTTT. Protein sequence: CASGLMNTEAFF.

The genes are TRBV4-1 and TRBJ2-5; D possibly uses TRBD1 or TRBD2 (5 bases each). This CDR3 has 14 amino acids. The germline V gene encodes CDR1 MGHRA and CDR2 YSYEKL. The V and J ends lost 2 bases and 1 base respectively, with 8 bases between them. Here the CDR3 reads CASSQTGTQETQYF. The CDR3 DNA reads TGCGCCAGCAGCCAAACCGGGACCCAAGAGACCCAGTACTTC.

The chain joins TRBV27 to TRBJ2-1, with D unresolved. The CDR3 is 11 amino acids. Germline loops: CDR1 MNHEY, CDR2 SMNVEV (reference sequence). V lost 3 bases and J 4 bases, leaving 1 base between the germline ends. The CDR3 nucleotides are TGTGCCAGCAGTTTTTACAATGAGCAGTTCTTC. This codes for CASSFYNEQFF.